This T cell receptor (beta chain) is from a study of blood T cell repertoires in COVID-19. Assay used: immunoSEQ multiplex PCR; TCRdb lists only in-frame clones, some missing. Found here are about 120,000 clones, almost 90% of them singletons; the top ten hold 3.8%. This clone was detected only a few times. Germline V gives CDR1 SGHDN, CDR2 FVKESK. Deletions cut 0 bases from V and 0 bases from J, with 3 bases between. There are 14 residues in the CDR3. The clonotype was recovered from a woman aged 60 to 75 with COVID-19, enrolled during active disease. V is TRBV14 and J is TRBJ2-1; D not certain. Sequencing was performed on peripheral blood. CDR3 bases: TGTGCCAGCAGCCAAGACCTCTCCTACAATGAGCAGTTCTTC. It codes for CASSQDLSYNEQFF.